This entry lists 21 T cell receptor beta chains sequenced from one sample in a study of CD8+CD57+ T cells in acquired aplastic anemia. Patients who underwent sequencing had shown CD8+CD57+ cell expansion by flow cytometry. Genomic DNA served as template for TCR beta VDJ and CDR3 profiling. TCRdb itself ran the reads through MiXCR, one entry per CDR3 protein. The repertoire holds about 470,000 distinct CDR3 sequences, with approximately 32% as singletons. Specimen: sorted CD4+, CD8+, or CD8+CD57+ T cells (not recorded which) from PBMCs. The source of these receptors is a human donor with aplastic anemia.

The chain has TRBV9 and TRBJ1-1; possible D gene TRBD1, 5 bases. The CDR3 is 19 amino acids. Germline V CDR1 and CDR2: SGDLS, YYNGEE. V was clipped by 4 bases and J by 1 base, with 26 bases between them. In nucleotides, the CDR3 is TGTGCCAGCAGCTCGCTCCCCCAGGTGGGGGTGGTAACGAACACTGAAGCTTTCTTT. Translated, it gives CASSSLPQVGVVTNTEAFF.

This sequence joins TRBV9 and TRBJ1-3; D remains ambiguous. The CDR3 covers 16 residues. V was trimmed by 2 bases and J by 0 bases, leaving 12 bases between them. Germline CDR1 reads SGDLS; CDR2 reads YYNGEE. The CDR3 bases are TGTGCCAGCAGCGTCTTCGCGGCCAACTCTGGAAACACCATATATTTT. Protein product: CASSVFAANSGNTIYF.

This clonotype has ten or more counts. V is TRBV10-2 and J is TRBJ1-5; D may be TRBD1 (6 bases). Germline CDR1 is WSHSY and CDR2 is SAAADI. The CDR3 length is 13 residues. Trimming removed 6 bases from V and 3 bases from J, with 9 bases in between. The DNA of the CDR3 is TGCGCCAGCAGACGGACAGTCAATCAGCCCCAGCATTTT. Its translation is CASRRTVNQPQHF.

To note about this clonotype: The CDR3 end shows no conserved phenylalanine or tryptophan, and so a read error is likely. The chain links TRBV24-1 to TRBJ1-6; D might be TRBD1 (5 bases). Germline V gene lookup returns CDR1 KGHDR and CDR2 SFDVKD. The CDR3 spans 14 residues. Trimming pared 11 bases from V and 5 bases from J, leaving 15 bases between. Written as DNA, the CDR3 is TGTGCCAGCTCACTGACAGAGAATAATTCACCCCTCCACTCT. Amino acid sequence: CASSLTENNSPLHS.

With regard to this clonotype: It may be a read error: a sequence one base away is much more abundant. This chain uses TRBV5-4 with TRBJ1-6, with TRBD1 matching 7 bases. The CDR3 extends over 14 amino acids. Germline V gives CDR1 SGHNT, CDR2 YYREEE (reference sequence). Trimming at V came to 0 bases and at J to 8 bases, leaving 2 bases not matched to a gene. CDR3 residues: CASSLGGGYSPLHF. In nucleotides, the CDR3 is TGTGCCAGCAGCTTGGGAGGGGGCTATTCACCCCTCCACTTT.

The CDR3 nucleotides are TGCAGCGTTGTTAAGACCGGGGAGCTGTTTTTT. It specifies CSVVKTGELFF. This sequence joins TRBV29-1 and TRBJ2-2; D is unclear. The V end was cut by 4 bases, the J end by 5 bases, with 5 bases between. Germline CDR1 SQVTM, CDR2 ANQGSEA. The CDR3 sequence is 11 residues long.

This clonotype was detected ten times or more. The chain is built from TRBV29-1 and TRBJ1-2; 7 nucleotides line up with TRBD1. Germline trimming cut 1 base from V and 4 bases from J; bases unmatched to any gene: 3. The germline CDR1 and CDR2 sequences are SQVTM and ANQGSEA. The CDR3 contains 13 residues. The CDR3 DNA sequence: TGCAGCGTTGAAGGCAGGGGGGTCTATGGCTACACCTTC. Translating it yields CSVEGRGVYGYTF.

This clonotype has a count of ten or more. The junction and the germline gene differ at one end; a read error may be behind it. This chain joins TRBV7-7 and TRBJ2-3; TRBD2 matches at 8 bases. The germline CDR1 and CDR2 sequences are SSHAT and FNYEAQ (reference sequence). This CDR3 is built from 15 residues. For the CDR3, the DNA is TGTGCTAGCAGCCTCCTAAGCGGGGGAGCAGATACGCAGTATTTT. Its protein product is CASSLLSGGADTQYF.

Here the CDR3 reads CASSLEAAYNEQFF. CDR3 in DNA: TGCGCCAGCAGCTTGGAGGCAGCCTACAATGAGCAGTTCTTC. The chain carries TRBV5-1 and TRBJ2-1; D unclear. From germline, CDR1 is SGHRS and CDR2 YFSETQ. There are 14 residues in the CDR3. V was pared by 0 bases and J by 2 bases, with 6 bases between. Full variable domain (remainder filled in from reference TRBV5-1 and TRBJ2-1): KAGVTQTPRYLIKTRGQQVTLSCSPISGHRSVSWYQQTPGQGLQFLFEYFSETQRNKGNFPGRFSGRQFSNSRSEMNVSTLELGDSALYLCASSLEAAYNEQFFGPGTRLTVL.

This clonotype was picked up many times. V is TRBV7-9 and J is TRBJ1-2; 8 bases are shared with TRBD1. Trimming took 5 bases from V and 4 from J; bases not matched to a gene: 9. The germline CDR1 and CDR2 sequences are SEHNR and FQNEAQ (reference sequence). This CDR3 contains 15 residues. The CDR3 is CASSTRQGRLYGYTF. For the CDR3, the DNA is TGTGCCAGCAGCACAAGACAGGGGAGGCTCTATGGCTACACCTTC.

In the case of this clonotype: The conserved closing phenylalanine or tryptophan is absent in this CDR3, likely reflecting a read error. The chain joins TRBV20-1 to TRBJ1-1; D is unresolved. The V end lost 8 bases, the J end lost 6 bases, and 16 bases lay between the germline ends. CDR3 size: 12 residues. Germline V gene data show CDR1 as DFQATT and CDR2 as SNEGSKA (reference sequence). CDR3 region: CSKSRVPSEAFL. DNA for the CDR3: TGCAGTAAAAGTAGGGTTCCCTCTGAAGCTTTCCTT.

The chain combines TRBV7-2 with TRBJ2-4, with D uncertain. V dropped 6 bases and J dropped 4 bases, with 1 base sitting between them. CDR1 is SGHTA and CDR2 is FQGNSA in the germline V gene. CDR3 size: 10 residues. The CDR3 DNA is TGTGCCAGCAGGAAAAACATTCAGTACTTC. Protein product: CASRKNIQYF.

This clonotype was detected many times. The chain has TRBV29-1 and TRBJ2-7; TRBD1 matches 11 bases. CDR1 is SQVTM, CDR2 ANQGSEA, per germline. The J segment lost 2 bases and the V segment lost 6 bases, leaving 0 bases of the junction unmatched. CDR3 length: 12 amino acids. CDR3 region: CSVDRGPYEQYF. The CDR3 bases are TGCAGCGTGGACAGGGGGCCCTACGAGCAGTACTTC.

CDR3 amino acids: CASSSRTSGGYVLTF. The CDR3 region has the DNA TGTGCCAGTAGTTCAAGGACTAGCGGGGGCTACGTCCTGACTTTC. The chain employs TRBV19 and TRBJ2-6; 13 positions match TRBD2. This CDR3 is 15 amino acids long. The junction had 6 bases not matched to a gene; V was cut back by 5 bases and J by 11 bases. Germline V lookup: CDR1 LNHDA, CDR2 SQIVND (reference sequence).

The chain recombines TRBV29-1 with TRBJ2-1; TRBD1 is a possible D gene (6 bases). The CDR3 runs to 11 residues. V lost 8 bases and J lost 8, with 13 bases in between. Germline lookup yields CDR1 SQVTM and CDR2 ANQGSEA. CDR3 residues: CSSNRVHEQFF. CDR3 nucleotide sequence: TGCAGCTCGAACAGGGTTCATGAGCAGTTCTTC.

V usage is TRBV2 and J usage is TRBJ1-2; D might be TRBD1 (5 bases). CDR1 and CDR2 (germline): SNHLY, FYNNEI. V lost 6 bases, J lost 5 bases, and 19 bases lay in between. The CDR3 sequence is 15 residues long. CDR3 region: CASRKAGTSLYGYTF. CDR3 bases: TGTGCCAGCAGAAAGGCCGGGACCTCCCTGTATGGCTACACCTTC.

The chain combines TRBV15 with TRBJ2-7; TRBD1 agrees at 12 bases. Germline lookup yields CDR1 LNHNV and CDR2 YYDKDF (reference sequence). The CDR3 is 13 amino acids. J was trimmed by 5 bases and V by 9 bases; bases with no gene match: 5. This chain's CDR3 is CATRDRGHDEQYF. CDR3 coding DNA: TGTGCCACTCGGGACAGGGGGCACGACGAGCAGTACTTC.

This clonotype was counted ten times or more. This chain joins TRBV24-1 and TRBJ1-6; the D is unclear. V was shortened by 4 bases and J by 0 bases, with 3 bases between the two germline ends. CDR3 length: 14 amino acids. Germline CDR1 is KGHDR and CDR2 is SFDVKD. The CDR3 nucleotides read TGTGCCACCAGTGAGAGCTCCTATAATTCACCCCTCCACTTT. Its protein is CATSESSYNSPLHF.

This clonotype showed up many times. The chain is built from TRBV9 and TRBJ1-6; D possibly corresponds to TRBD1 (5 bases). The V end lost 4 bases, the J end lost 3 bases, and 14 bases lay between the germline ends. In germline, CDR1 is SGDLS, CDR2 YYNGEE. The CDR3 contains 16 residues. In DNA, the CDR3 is TGTGCCAGCAGCCAGGTAGGGGTAGGCTATAATTCACCCCTCCACTTT. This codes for CASSQVGVGYNSPLHF.

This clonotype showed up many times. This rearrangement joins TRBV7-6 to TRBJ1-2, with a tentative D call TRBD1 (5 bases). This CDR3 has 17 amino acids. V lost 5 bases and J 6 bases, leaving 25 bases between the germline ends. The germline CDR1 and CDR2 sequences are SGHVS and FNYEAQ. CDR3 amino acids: CASSRGDLRERVHGYTF. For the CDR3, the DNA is TGTGCCAGCAGCCGCGGTGACCTCAGGGAGCGCGTTCATGGCTACACCTTC.

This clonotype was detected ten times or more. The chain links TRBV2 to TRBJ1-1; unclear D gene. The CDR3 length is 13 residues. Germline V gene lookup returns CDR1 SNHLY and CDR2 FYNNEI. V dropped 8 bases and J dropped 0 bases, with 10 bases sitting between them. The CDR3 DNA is TGTGCCAGCTCCGGCCTCATGAACACTGAAGCTTTCTTT. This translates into CASSGLMNTEAFF.